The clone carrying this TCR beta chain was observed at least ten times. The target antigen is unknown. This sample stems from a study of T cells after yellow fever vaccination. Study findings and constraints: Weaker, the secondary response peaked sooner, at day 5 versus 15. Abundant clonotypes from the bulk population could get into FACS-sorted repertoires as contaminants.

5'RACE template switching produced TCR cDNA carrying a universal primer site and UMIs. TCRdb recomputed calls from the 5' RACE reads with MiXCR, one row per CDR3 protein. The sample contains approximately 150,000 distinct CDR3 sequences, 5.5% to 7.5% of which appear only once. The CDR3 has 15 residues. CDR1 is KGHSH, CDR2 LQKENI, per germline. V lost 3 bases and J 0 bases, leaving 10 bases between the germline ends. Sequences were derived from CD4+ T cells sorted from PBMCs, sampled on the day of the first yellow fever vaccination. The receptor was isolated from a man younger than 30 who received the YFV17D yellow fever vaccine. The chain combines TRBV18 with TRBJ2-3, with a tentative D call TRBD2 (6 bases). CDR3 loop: CASSPGGVSTDTQYF. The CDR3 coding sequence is TGTGCCAGCTCACCTGGCGGGGTTAGCACAGATACGCAGTATTTT. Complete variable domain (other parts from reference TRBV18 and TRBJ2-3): NAGVMQNPRHLVRRRGQEARLRCSPMKGHSHVYWYRQLPEEGLKFMVYLQKENIIDESGMPKERFSAEFPKEGPSILRIQQVVRGDSAAYFCASSPGGVSTDTQYFGPGTRLTVL.